This TCR beta chain was captured in a study of prognosis after radiotherapy for stage I lung cancer (dated by TCRdb to about 2021). In terms of the full investigation: Between April 2018 and January 2019, 20 or so stage I NSCLC patients were enrolled in Nanjing, China. The study included some 15 patients with newly diagnosed primary stage I lung tumors and several with oligometastatic NSCLC after surgical resection of the primary tumor. Every patient was regarded as medically inoperable, because of comorbidities in eleven to twelve cases and refusal of surgery in seven or eight cases. The cohort included approximately 13 men and five or six women, with a median age of approximately 74 years and a range of about 50 to 84 years. Squamous cell carcinoma histology was identified in more than five patients, and adenocarcinoma histology was identified in about a dozen patients. Using image-guided IMRT or VMAT, SBRT was delivered in 3 to 5 fractions at a biologically effective dose of at least 100 Gy. SBRT was not combined with any concurrent therapy in any patient. About 20% of the 19 patients developed distant metastases after SBRT, at a median of roughly seven months; the other 15 showed no significant progression. This study profiled peripheral blood TCR beta repertoires from stage I NSCLC patients before and after stereotactic body radiotherapy and linked the repertoires to distant failure. The study took one blood sample before SBRT and one after SBRT from each of approximately 20 patients and sequenced all 38 samples. Here is what the overall study found, with its caveats: No adjustment for multiple comparisons was applied to any of the reported P values. The small cohort and short follow-up limited the study, so independent validation of the findings is needed. After SBRT, the number of unique TCR clones decreased (median about 9,900 before versus several thousand after; Wilcoxon paired P=0.011). Tumor specificity of expanded TCR clones was not determined. Differences by metastasis status were reportedly seen in TRBV and TRBJ usage frequencies, involving two V genes at baseline and, after SBRT, under ten V genes and two J genes. Post-SBRT Shannon entropy and its change from baseline were lower in patients who developed distant metastases; baseline Shannon entropy was not associated with metastases.

As to this clonotype: Its cognate antigen has yet to be identified. Per-nucleotide qualities are absent, and no much larger clonotype sits a single base away.

Two rounds of multiplex PCR were performed to amplify the TCR beta CDR3 region from genomic DNA. In the first PCR round, primers specific to each TRBV and TRBJ gene were used, and the primer sequences were filed in Chinese patent CN105087789A. Universal primers were used in the second PCR round. The Roche High Pure PCR Template Preparation Kit was used to extract genomic DNA from frozen PBMCs. The libraries underwent paired-end sequencing with 151 bp reads on an Illumina HiSeq 3000. In the authors' own workflow: CutAdapt was used to remove raw reads lacking the multiplex PCR primer sequences. Using PEAR, the high-quality paired reads were merged into contigs. By aligning each contig to reference sequences, MiXCR assigned the TRB V, D and J gene segments to that contig. To remove sequencing errors, CDR3 sequences were clustered according to base quality and sequence similarity. Diversity was calculated as Shannon entropy divided by the natural log of the number of productive TCR sequences. Clonality was defined as one minus Shannon entropy divided by the natural log of the number of unique clonotypes. The Youden index of ROC curves was used to select progression-free survival cut-offs for repertoire metrics, and analyses were performed in R 3.5.3. TCRdb's own reprocessing of the public reads used fastp at Q25 and MiXCR and kept productive beta chains. Rows merge per CDR3 protein into single entries with the most common DNA and genes. In this record, the V and J calls reflect TCRdb's handling and not the investigators' own analysis. The sample profile shows around 56,000 distinct CDR3 sequences; about 30% of them were found once. 6% to 9% of the sample is held by the ten biggest clonotypes.

The germline V gene (reference sequence) specifies SGHNT as CDR1 and YYREEE as CDR2. Counted from cysteine to phenylalanine, this CDR3 has 13 amino acids. CDR3 DNA only is kept here, 39 bases in frame from base 1. Here V drops 4 bases and J drops 4 bases, and the junction holds 4 bases not matched to any gene. A history of other malignancies or of prior chemotherapy or radiotherapy was absent in all patients, and node-negative disease was shown on CT and PET/CT in all patients. At each of two time points, around 6 milliliters of peripheral venous blood were collected into EDTA tubes. Ficoll-Paque Plus density-gradient centrifugation was used to isolate PBMCs. Samples were stored at -80°C immediately after collection until analysis.

This specimen was PBMCs, taken before or after stereotactic body radiation therapy (not recorded which). This chain joins TRBV5-4 to TRBJ2-5, with 7 bases aligning to TRBD1. The sequence was collected from a donor over 45 with non-small cell lung cancer. The DNA reads TGTGCCAGCAGCACGGACAGGTCAGAGACCCAGTACTTC. Translated, it reads CASSTDRSETQYF.